This section outlines one T cell receptor beta chain sequence together with its context. This sample stems from a study of T cell changes during pregnancy in multiple sclerosis. Using immunoSEQ multiplex PCR, the repertoire was profiled, and TCRdb retains in-frame clones only, with some absent. Of 68,000 or so clones in the sample, 75% to 95% are singletons; the top ten hold 0.86%. This specimen consisted of peripheral blood, obtained in the second trimester of pregnancy. This TCR was recovered from a female donor with multiple sclerosis, enrolled in a pregnancy study.

The CDR3 sequence is CASTPAQFYGYTF. CDR3 in DNA: TGTGCCAGCACCCCTGCACAGTTCTATGGCTACACCTTC. This chain links TRBV7-3 with TRBJ1-2, with D uncertain. Germline lookup yields CDR1 SGHTA and CDR2 FQGTGA. The CDR3 contains 13 residues. V dropped 7 bases and J dropped 4 bases, with 13 bases sitting between them.